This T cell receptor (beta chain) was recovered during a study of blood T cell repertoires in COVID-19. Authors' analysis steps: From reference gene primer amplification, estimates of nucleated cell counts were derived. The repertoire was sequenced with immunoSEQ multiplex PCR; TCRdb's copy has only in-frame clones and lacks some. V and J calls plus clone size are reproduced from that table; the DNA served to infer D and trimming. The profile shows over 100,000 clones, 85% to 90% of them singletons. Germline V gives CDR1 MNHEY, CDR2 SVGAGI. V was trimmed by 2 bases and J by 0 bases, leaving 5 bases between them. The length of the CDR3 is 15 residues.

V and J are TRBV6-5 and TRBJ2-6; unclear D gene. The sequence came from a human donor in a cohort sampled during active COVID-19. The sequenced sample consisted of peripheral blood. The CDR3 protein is CASSYRVSGANVLTF. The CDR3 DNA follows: TGTGCCAGCAGTTACAGAGTCTCTGGGGCCAACGTCCTGACTTTC.